Below are 5 T cell receptor beta chains sequenced from a single sample in a study of T cell repertoires in cytomegalovirus infection. One entry per CDR3 protein, called by TCRdb with MiXCR from the reads. The sample yields about 130,000 distinct CDR3 sequences, 8% to 9% seen once. Material for sequencing was PBMCs. Every receptor here comes from a human donor in good health (CMV status not recorded). Some clones in this sample may be carry-over from other donors' samples.

This chain joins TRBV7-3 and TRBJ2-6, with 8 bases fitting TRBD2. There are 17 residues in the CDR3. V lost 1 base and J lost 1; bases outside the gene matches: 3. Germline lookup yields CDR1 SGHTA and CDR2 FQGTGA. CDR3 DNA: TGTGCCAGCAGCTTAAACGGGGGGGCTTCTGGGGCCAACGTCCTGACTTTC. Amino acids: CASSLNGGASGANVLTF.

This clonotype was counted only a few times. The chain has TRBV9 and TRBJ2-1; 8 nucleotides line up with TRBD2. Germline V gene data show CDR1 as SGDLS and CDR2 as YYNGEE. This CDR3 comprises 16 residues. Unmatched junction bases numbered 5, after V lost 0 bases and J lost 3 bases. Written as DNA, the CDR3 is TGTGCCAGCAGCGTAGAAGTGACTAGCGACTACAATGAGCAGTTCTTC. Translated: CASSVEVTSDYNEQFF.

This clonotype was detected ten times or more. The chain combines TRBV20-1 with TRBJ2-7; 8 nucleotides line up with TRBD2. Germline CDR1 reads DFQATT; CDR2 reads SNEGSKA (reference sequence). The CDR3 is made up of 14 amino acids. The junction had 11 bases not matched to a gene; V was cut back by 3 bases and J by 7 bases. Written as DNA, the CDR3 is TGCAGTGCTAGCGGGGGGGCCCTCCTTTGGGAGCAGTACTTC. Translating gives CSASGGALLWEQYF.

The rearrangement uses TRBV6-2 or TRBV6-3 and TRBJ1-1; 9 nucleotides agree with TRBD1. J was trimmed by 9 bases and V by 7 bases; bases with no gene match: 3. The germline V gene has CDR1 MNHEY and CDR2 SVGEGT. The CDR3 extends over 11 amino acids. CDR3 in amino acids: CASMDRGKAFF. Written as DNA, the CDR3 is TGTGCCAGCATGGACAGGGGCAAAGCTTTCTTT.

This clonotype was counted many times. The chain carries TRBV2 and TRBJ2-3; D is perhaps TRBD1 or TRBD2 (5 bases each). The V and J ends lost 2 bases and 0 bases respectively, with 12 bases between them. Germline CDR1 SNHLY, CDR2 FYNNEI. The CDR3 consists of 16 residues. CDR3 residues: CASSESGLDSTDTQYF. The CDR3 region has the DNA TGTGCCAGCAGTGAATCGGGGCTAGATAGCACAGATACGCAGTATTTT.